These 12 T cell receptor beta chains were all obtained from the same sample, sequenced in a study of T-cell reconstitution after alpha-beta-depleted transplantation in children. TCRbeta library preparation incorporated unique molecular identifiers. Each CDR3 protein gets one entry after TCRdb re-called the PCR reads with MiXCR. The data contain over 150,000 distinct CDR3 sequences, roughly 6% of them singletons. The specimen was PBMCs, collected before TCRalphabeta/CD19-depleted stem cell transplant. The receptors originated from a girl younger than two with combined immunodeficiency, due to receive a stem cell transplant.

There are many counts of this clonotype. This sequence joins TRBV5-1 and TRBJ2-7; 9 positions agree with TRBD1. The CDR3 totals 16 residues. The ends lost 4 bases at V and 4 bases at J; junction bases unmatched: 12. In germline, CDR1 is SGHRS, CDR2 YFSETQ. CDR3 region: CASSLSPDRGLYEQYF. The CDR3 DNA reads as TGCGCCAGCAGCCTCTCCCCGGACAGGGGTCTATACGAGCAGTACTTC.

This clonotype was counted ten times or more. The genes are TRBV18 and TRBJ1-5; 9 positions match TRBD1. The CDR3 loop spans 15 amino acids. The germline V gene has CDR1 KGHSH and CDR2 LQKENI. The V and J ends lost 2 bases and 5 bases, in that order; junction bases with no gene match: 4. The DNA for the CDR3 is TGTGCCAGCTCACCATCGACAGGGGGTTATCAGCCCCAGCATTTT. As protein: CASSPSTGGYQPQHF.

This clonotype was seen repeatedly, ten times or more. The chain carries TRBV20-1 and TRBJ2-1; 14 bases fit TRBD2. The CDR3 runs 15 residues. V lost 0 bases to trimming and J lost 15 bases; unmatched junction nucleotides: 10. Germline assignment: CDR1 DFQATT and CDR2 SNEGSKA (reference sequence). CDR3 amino acids: CSARESEGTSGSPFF. In DNA form, the CDR3 reads TGCAGTGCTAGAGAGAGTGAGGGGACTAGCGGGAGCCCGTTCTTC.

This clonotype was seen a handful of times. The V gene is TRBV4-1, the J gene TRBJ2-5, with 9 positions matching TRBD2. This CDR3 region has 14 residues. The J segment lost 8 bases and the V segment lost 4 bases, leaving 8 bases of the junction unmatched. The germline gives CDR1 MGHRA, CDR2 YSYEKL. The CDR3 nucleotides read TGCGCCAGCAGCCTAGCGGGGGCCCTCAATACCCAGTACTTC. Protein sequence: CASSLAGALNTQYF.

The V gene is TRBV29-1, the J gene TRBJ2-1; 8 bases align to TRBD2. With V trimmed by 6 bases and J by 7 bases, 17 bases remained unmatched. This CDR3 comprises 16 residues. The germline gives CDR1 SQVTM, CDR2 ANQGSEA. This CDR3 reads CSVAMPETSAGNEQFF. CDR3 coding DNA: TGCAGCGTAGCAATGCCCGAGACTAGCGCCGGAAATGAGCAGTTCTTC.

This clonotype has ten or more counts. V gene TRBV5-1 combines with J gene TRBJ1-1; possibly TRBD1 for D (5 bases). Trimming removed 6 bases from V and 2 bases from J, with 8 bases in between. Germline V gives CDR1 SGHRS, CDR2 YFSETQ. This CDR3 is 12 amino acids long. The CDR3 nucleotides are TGCGCCAGCAACGGGGGTAACACTGAAGCTTTCTTT. This gives the protein CASNGGNTEAFF.

Ten or more counts support this clonotype. This sequence joins TRBV19 and TRBJ2-1; D remains unclear. Trimming took off 3 bases at V and 1 base at J, with 10 bases between the two ends. The CDR3 consists of 15 residues. The germline V gene has CDR1 LNHDA and CDR2 SQIVND (reference sequence). In DNA form, the CDR3 reads TGTGCCAGTAGTATTGGGCAGCCATCCTACAATGAGCAGTTCTTC. Residues: CASSIGQPSYNEQFF.

This sequence joins TRBV9 and TRBJ2-3; D is possibly TRBD1 (6 bases). CDR1 is SGDLS, CDR2 YYNGEE, per germline. The germline V and J ends were trimmed by 3 bases and 0 bases, with 11 bases remaining between them. The CDR3 has 15 amino acids. CDR3 in DNA: TGTGCCAGCAGCGGAGTTACAGGGAGCACAGATACGCAGTATTTT. It translates to CASSGVTGSTDTQYF.

This clonotype was counted ten times or more. This chain joins TRBV7-9 and TRBJ2-1; either TRBD1 or TRBD2 may supply D (5 bases each). The germline V gene encodes CDR1 SEHNR and CDR2 FQNEAQ (reference sequence). The V and J ends lost 5 bases and 6 bases respectively, with 14 bases between them. The CDR3 consists of 14 residues. CDR3 sequence (DNA): TGTGCCAGCAGCCCTTCGGGGCCTCGCAATGAGCAGTTCTTC. Translated, it gives CASSPSGPRNEQFF.

This clonotype was recorded many times. V gene TRBV20-1 combines with J gene TRBJ2-7, with TRBD1 matching over 8 bases. Germline V CDR1 and CDR2: DFQATT, SNEGSKA (reference sequence). With V trimmed by 6 bases and J by 4 bases, 8 bases remained unmatched. This CDR3 is built from 13 residues. The CDR3 is CSAIRGRIYEQYF. CDR3 nucleotide sequence: TGCAGTGCCATCAGGGGGCGCATATACGAGCAGTACTTC.

In this sample, this clonotype turned up many times. One end of the junction does not line up with germline, which may come from a read error. The chain is built from TRBV29-1 and TRBJ2-5; D is perhaps TRBD1 (6 bases). CDR1 SQVTM and CDR2 ANQGSEA come from the germline V gene. This CDR3 contains 9 residues. Here the CDR3 DNA reads TGCAGCGTTGGGGACATCCGTGACTTC. As protein: CSVGDIRDF.

The table lists this clonotype with a few counts. The chain has TRBV20-1 and TRBJ2-2; maybe TRBD2 (6 bases). V was trimmed by 6 bases and J by 6 bases, leaving 11 bases between them. Per germline, CDR1 DFQATT and CDR2 SNEGSKA (reference sequence). The CDR3 covers 12 residues. The CDR3 DNA reads TGCAGTGCCCTGTCGGGAGCCGGGGAGCTGTTTTTT. Amino acid sequence: CSALSGAGELFF.